This TCR beta chain emerged from a study of cytomegalovirus exposure and HLA in healthy donors. Among the roughly 120 subjects of the validation cohort, separate from the approximately 670-subject first cohort, were the donors. This CDR3 is 13 amino acids long. Trimming shortened V by 5 bases and J by 5 bases, and 10 bases separated the two germline ends. Germline assignment: CDR1 ENHRY and CDR2 SYGVKD. Libraries were prepared by immunoSEQ multiplex PCR; TCRdb keeps only in-frame clonotypes and omits some of them. The table has some 49,000 clones, roughly nine tenths seen once. The source is a young man in good health and CMV-seronegative. The sequencing input was PBMCs. The rearrangement links TRBV10-3 to TRBJ1-5; tentatively, D is TRBD1 (6 bases). The CDR3 sequence is CAISWTEDQPQHF. The CDR3 bases are TGTGCCATCAGTTGGACAGAAGATCAGCCCCAGCATTTT.